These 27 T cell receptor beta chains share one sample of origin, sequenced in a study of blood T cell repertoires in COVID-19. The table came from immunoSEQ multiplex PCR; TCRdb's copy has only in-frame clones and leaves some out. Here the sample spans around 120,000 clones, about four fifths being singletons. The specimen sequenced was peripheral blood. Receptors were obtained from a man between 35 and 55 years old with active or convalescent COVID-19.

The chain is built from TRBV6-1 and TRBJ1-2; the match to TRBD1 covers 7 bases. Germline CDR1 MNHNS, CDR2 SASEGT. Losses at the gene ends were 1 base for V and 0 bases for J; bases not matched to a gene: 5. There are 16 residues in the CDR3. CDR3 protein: CASSEGGGWSNYGYTF. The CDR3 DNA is TGTGCCAGCAGTGAAGGAGGGGGCTGGTCTAACTATGGCTACACCTTC.

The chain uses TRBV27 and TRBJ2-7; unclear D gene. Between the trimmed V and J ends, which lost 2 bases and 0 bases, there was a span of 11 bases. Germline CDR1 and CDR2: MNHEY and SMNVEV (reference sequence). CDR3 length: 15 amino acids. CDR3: CASSLMASFSYEQYF. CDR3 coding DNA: TGTGCCAGCAGTTTAATGGCCTCCTTCTCCTACGAGCAGTACTTC.

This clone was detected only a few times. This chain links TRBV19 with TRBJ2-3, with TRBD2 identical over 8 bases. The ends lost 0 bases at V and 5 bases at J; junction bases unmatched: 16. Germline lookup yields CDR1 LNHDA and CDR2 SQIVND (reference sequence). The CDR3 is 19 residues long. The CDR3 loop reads CASSIDPPGGASLRDTQYF. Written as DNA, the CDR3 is TGTGCCAGTAGTATAGACCCCCCCGGGGGGGCAAGTCTTAGAGATACGCAGTATTTT.

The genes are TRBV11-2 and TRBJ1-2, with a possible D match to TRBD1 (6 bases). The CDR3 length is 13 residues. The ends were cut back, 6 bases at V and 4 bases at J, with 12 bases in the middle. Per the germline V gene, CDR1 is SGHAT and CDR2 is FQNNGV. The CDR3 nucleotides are TGTGCCAGCAGAGGACAGATACCCTATGGCTACACCTTC. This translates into CASRGQIPYGYTF.

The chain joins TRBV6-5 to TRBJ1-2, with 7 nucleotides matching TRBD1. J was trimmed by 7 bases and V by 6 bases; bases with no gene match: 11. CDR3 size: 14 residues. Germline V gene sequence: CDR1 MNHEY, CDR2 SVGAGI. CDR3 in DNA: TGTGCCAGCAGAGGAACAGGGGCCGGTGGTGGCTACACCTTC. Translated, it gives CASRGTGAGGGYTF.

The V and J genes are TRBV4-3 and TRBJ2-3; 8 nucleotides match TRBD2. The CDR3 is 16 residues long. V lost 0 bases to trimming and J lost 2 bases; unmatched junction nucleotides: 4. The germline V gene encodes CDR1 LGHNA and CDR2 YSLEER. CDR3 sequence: CASSQERTSITDTQYF. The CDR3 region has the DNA TGCGCCAGCAGCCAAGAGAGGACTAGCATCACAGATACGCAGTATTTT.

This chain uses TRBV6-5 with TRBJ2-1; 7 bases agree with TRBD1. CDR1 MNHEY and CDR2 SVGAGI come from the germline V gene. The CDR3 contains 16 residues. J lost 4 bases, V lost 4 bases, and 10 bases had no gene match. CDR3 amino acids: CASSSTGERVYNEQFF. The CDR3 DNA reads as TGTGCCAGCAGTTCAACAGGGGAACGGGTTTACAATGAGCAGTTCTTC.

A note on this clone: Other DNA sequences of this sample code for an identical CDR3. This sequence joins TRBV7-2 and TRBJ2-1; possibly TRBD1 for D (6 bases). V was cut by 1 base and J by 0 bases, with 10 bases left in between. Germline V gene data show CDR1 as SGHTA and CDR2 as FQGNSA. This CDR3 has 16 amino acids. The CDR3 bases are TGTGCCAGCAGCTTAGAGGGGGATAGCTCCTACAATGAGCAGTTCTTC. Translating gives CASSLEGDSSYNEQFF.

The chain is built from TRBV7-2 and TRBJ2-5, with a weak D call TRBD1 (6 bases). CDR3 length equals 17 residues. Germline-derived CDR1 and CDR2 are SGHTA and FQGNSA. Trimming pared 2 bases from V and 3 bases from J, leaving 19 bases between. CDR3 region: CASSLSFWAGVEETQYF. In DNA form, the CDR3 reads TGTGCCAGCAGCTTAAGTTTTTGGGCAGGGGTAGAAGAGACCCAGTACTTC.

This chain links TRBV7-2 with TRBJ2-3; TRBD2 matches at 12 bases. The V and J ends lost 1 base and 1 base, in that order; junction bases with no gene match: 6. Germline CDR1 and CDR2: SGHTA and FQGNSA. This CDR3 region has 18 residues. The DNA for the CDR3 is TGTGCCAGCAGCTTAGAAGCTAGCGGGGGGGCCCGCACAGATACGCAGTATTTT. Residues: CASSLEASGGARTDTQYF.

CDR3 nucleotides: TGTGCCAGCAGCGTCCAGGCTACTAATTCACCCCTCCACTTT. Protein sequence: CASSVQATNSPLHF. This sequence joins TRBV9 and TRBJ1-6; no firm D call. This CDR3 has 14 amino acids. Germline CDR1 SGDLS, CDR2 YYNGEE. The V and J ends lost 2 bases and 6 bases respectively, with 9 bases between them.

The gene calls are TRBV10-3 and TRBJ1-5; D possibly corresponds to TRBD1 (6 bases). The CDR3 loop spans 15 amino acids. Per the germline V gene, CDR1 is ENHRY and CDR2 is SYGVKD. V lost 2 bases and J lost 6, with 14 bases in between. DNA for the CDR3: TGTGCCATCAGTGAGGGAACAGGGACGGGTCAGCCCCAGCATTTT. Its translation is CAISEGTGTGQPQHF.

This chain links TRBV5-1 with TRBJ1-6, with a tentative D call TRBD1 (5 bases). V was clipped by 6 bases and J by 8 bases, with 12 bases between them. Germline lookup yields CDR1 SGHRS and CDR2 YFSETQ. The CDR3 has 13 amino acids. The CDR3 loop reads CASNIGGDSPLHF. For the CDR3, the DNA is TGCGCCAGCAACATCGGGGGGGATTCACCCCTCCACTTT.

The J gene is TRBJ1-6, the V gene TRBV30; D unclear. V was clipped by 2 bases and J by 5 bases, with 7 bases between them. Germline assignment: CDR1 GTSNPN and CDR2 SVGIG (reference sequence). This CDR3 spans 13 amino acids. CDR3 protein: CAWSLRDNSPLHF. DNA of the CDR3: TGTGCCTGGAGTCTACGCGATAATTCACCCCTCCACTTT.

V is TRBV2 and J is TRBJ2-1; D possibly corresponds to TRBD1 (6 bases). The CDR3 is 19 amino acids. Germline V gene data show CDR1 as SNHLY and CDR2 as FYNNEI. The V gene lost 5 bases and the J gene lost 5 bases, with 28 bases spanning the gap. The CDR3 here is CASSLKPTTGDSMHNEQFF. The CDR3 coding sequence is TGTGCCAGCAGTTTGAAGCCCACGACAGGCGATTCAATGCACAATGAGCAGTTCTTC.

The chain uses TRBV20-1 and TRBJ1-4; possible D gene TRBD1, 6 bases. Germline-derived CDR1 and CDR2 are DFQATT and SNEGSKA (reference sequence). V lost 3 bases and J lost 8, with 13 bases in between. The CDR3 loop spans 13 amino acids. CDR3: CSASSTGQEKLFF. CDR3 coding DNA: TGCAGTGCTAGTAGTACAGGGCAAGAAAAACTGTTTTTT.

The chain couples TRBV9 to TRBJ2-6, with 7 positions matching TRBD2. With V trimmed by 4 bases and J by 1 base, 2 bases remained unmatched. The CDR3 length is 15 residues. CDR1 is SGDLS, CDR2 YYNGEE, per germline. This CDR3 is CASSPLASGANVLTF. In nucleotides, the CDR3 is TGTGCCAGCAGCCCACTAGCGTCTGGGGCCAACGTCCTGACTTTC.

CDR3: CASSRDRGKGNTIYF. CDR3 in DNA: TGTGCCAGCAGCCGGGACAGGGGTAAGGGAAACACCATATATTTT. The chain uses TRBV3-1 (or the pseudogene TRBV3-2) and TRBJ1-3; 10 bases fit TRBD1. The V gene end was trimmed by 4 bases and the J gene end by 4 bases; junction bases not matched to a gene: 4. This CDR3 spans 15 amino acids. Germline-derived CDR1 and CDR2 are LGHDT and YNNKEL (reference sequence).

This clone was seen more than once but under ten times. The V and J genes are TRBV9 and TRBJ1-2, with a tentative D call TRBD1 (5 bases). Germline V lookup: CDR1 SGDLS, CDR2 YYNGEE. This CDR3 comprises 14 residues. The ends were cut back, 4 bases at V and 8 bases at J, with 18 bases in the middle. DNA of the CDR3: TGTGCCAGCAGCCAGGACACGTCCTCCTTGGGCTACACCTTC. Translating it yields CASSQDTSSLGYTF.

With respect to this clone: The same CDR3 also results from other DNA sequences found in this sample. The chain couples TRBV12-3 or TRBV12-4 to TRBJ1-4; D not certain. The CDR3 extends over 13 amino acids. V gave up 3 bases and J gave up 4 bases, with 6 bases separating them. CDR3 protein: CASSFSGNEKLFF. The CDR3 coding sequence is TGTGCCAGCAGTTTTTCCGGTAATGAAAAACTGTTTTTT.

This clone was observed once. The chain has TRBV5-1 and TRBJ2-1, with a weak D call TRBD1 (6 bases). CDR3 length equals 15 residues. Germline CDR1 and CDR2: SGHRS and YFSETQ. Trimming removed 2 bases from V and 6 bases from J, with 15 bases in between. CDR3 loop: CASSLSLTGPNEQFF. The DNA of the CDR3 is TGCGCCAGCAGCTTATCCTTGACAGGTCCCAATGAGCAGTTCTTC.

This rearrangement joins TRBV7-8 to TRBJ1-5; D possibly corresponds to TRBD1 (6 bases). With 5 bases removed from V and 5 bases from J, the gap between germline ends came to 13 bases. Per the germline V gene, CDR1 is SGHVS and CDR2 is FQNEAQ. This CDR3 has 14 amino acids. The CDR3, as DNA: TGTGCCAGCAGCCTACAGGGAGTAGATCAGCCCCAGCATTTT. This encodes CASSLQGVDQPQHF.

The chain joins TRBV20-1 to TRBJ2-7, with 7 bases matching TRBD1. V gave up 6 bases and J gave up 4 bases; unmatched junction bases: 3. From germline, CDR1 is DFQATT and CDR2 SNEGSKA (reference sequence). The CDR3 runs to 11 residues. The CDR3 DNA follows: TGCAGTGCAAAGGGGGCATACGAGCAGTACTTC. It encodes CSAKGAYEQYF.

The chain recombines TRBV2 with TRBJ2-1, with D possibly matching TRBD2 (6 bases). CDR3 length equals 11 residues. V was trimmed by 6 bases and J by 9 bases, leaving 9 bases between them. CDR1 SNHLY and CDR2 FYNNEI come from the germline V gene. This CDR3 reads CASRGGSEQFF. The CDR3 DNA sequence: TGTGCCAGCAGGGGGGGTAGTGAGCAGTTCTTC.

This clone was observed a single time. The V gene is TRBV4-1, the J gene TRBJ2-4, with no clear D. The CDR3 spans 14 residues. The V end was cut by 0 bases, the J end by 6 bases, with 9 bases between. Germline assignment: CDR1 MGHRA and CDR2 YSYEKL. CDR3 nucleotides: TGCGCCAGCAGCCAAGAGGGTTACAGAAACATTCAGTACTTC. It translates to CASSQEGYRNIQYF.

In DNA, the CDR3 is TGTGCCAGCCTCCGGGGTACTAATGAAAAACTGTTTTTT. Its protein is CASLRGTNEKLFF. This rearrangement joins TRBV2 to TRBJ1-4; D gene unclear. This CDR3 is 13 amino acids long. Germline V lookup: CDR1 SNHLY, CDR2 FYNNEI. Trimming left V 8 bases short and J 2 bases short, with 9 bases between. The full variable domain, in which reference TRBV2 and TRBJ1-4 provide the parts outside the CDR3, is EPEVTQTPSHQVTQMGQEVILRCVPISNHLYFYWYRQILGQKVEFLVSFYNNEISEKSEIFDDQFSVERPDGSNFTLKIRSTKLEDSAMYFCASLRGTNEKLFFGSGTQLSVL.

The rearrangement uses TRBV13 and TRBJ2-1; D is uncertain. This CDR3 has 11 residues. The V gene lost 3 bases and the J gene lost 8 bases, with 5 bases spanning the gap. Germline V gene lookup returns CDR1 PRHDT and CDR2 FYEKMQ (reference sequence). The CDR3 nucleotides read TGTGCCAGCAGCTTCGAGTATGAGCAGTTCTTC. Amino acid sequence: CASSFEYEQFF.